Below, 9 T cell receptor beta chains from the same sample are listed, as sequenced in a study of cytomegalovirus exposure and HLA in healthy donors. 60 Vbeta and 13 Jbeta primers were used in PCR. Measured with immunoSEQ multiplex PCR; TCRdb has only the in-frame clones, and not every one. Among about 110,000 clones listed, more than 65% were seen once. Sequenced: PBMCs. All receptors derive from a male donor in good health and CMV-seronegative.

The chain combines TRBV10-1 with TRBJ2-7, with a possible D match to TRBD1 (5 bases). V was trimmed by 2 bases and J by 3 bases, leaving 8 bases between them. Per the germline V gene, CDR1 is WNHNN and CDR2 is SYGVQD (reference sequence). The CDR3 totals 13 residues. The CDR3 DNA reads TGCGCCAGCAGTGAGGGGGCGCGCTACGAGCAGTACTTC. It codes for CASSEGARYEQYF.

The rearrangement joins TRBV4-1 to TRBJ2-7; TRBD2 aligns across 9 bases. Unmatched junction bases numbered 5, after V lost 3 bases and J lost 2 bases. The CDR3 length is 15 residues. The germline gives CDR1 MGHRA, CDR2 YSYEKL. The CDR3 reads CASSQGTSLPYEQYF. The CDR3 DNA reads as TGCGCCAGCAGCCAGGGGACTAGCCTTCCCTACGAGCAGTACTTC.

The chain combines TRBV2 with TRBJ2-3, with TRBD2 identical over 11 bases. Germline lookup yields CDR1 SNHLY and CDR2 FYNNEI. This CDR3 has 15 residues. Trimming removed 5 bases from V and 4 bases from J; junction bases left unmatched: 5. The CDR3 is CASSSLAGDADTQYF. The CDR3 nucleotides are TGTGCCAGCAGTTCACTAGCGGGAGATGCAGATACGCAGTATTTT.

The chain couples TRBV29-1 to TRBJ2-7; 10 bases agree with TRBD1. The CDR3 is made up of 15 amino acids. The germline V gene encodes CDR1 SQVTM and CDR2 ANQGSEA. V was clipped by 0 bases and J by 1 base; unmatched bases: 3. The CDR3 protein is CSVEEKGQGSYEQYF. The DNA for the CDR3 is TGCAGCGTTGAAGAGAAGGGACAGGGGTCCTACGAGCAGTACTTC.

The chain uses TRBV28 and TRBJ1-1, with 7 bases that match TRBD1. The germline V gene has CDR1 MDHEN and CDR2 SYDVKM. The CDR3 loop spans 14 amino acids. J was trimmed by 5 bases and V by 7 bases; bases with no gene match: 10. The CDR3, as DNA: TGTGCCAGCACCACTTCGGGCAGGGGGACTGAAGCTTTCTTT. As protein: CASTTSGRGTEAFF.

This rearrangement joins TRBV6-1 to TRBJ1-1, with TRBD1 identical over 7 bases. Looked up from germline, CDR1 is MNHNS and CDR2 is SASEGT. The junction had 5 bases not matched to a gene; V was cut back by 4 bases and J by 0 bases. The CDR3 covers 15 residues. The CDR3 DNA sequence: TGTGCCAGCAGTGGCCCGGACAGGTTGAACACTGAAGCTTTCTTT. This encodes CASSGPDRLNTEAFF.

This clone was counted between two and nine times. J is TRBJ2-5 and V is TRBV25-1; D ambiguous. The end of the DNA fits TRBJ2-7 better, so the J call may be wrong. Germline assignment: CDR1 MGHDK and CDR2 SYGVNS. This CDR3 region has 14 residues. CDR3 nucleotides: TGTGCCAGCAGTGAAGTGGCGGCCTCCTACGAGCAGTACTTC. Translation gives CASSEVAASYEQYF.

The chain uses TRBV20-1 and TRBJ2-7, with D possibly TRBD2 on 6 matching bases. This CDR3 contains 11 residues. Per germline, CDR1 DFQATT and CDR2 SNEGSKA (reference sequence). The V end lost 7 bases, the J end lost 9 bases, and 16 bases lay between the germline ends. The CDR3 DNA reads TGCAGTGGCTTGAGGGGACTCTTGCAGTACTTC. Translation gives CSGLRGLLQYF.

The rearrangement links TRBV7-2 to TRBJ1-1; no clear D gene. This CDR3 is built from 14 residues. CDR1 is SGHTA and CDR2 is FQGNSA in the germline V gene. V was trimmed by 0 bases and J by 5 bases, leaving 10 bases between them. The CDR3 DNA sequence: TGTGCCAGCAGCTTAGCGCCGGGATGGACTGAAGCTTTCTTT. This gives the protein CASSLAPGWTEAFF.